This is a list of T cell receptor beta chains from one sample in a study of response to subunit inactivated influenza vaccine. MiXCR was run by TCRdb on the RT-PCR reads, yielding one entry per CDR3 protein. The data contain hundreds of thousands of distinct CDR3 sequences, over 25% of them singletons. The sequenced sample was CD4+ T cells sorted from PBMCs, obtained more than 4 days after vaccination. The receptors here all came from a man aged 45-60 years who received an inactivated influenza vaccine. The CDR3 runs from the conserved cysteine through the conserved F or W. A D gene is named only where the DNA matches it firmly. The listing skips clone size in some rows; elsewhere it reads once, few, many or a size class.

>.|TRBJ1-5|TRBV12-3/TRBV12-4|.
CASSPHGRSNQPQHF
TGTGCCAGCAGCCCCCATGGGAGAAGCAATCAGCCCCAGCATTTT
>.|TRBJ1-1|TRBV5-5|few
CASSPLTGTANTEAFF
TGTGCCAGCAGCCCGCTGACCGGGACGGCGAACACTGAAGCTTTCTTT
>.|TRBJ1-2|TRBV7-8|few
CASSLVGQNYGYTF
TGTGCCAGCAGCTTAGTGGGGCAGAACTATGGCTACACCTTC
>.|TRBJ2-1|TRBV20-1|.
CSARAMKIGRTYNEQFF
TGCAGTGCTAGAGCCATGAAAATAGGACGGACTTACAATGAGCAGTTCTTC
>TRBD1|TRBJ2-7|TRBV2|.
CASRRDRNYEQYF
TGTGCCAGCAGGAGGGACAGAAACTACGAGCAGTACTTC
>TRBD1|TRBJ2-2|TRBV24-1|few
CATARGITGELFF
TGTGCCACCGCCAGGGGGATCACCGGGGAGCTGTTTTTT
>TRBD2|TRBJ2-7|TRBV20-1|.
CSARTSGRPVEQYF
TGCAGTGCGCGGACTAGCGGGAGGCCGGTTGAGCAGTACTTC
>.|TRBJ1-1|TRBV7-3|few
CASSEAGTEAFF
TGTGCCAGCAGCGAAGCCGGGACAGAAGCTTTCTTT
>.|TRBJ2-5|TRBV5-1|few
CASSLTSVGETQYF
TGCGCCAGCAGCTTAACCTCGGTCGGGGAGACCCAGTACTTC
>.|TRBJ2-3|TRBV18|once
CASSPRYTSTDTQYF
TGTGCCAGCTCACCACGGTACACTAGCACAGATACGCAGTATTTT
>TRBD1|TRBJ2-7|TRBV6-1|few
CASSEENRGSYEQYF
TGTGCCAGCAGTGAAGAGAACAGGGGTTCCTACGAGCAGTACTTC
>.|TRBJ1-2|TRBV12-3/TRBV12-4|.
CASSFYEGYTF
TGTGCCAGCAGTTTCTACGAGGGCTACACCTTC
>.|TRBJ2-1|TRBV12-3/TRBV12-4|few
CASSSHERNEQFF
TGTGCCAGCAGTTCCCACGAGCGGAATGAGCAGTTCTTC
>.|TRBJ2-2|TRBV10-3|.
CAIRGNTGELFF
TGTGCCATCAGGGGTAACACCGGGGAGCTGTTTTTT
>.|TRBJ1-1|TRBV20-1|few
CSARGGGWMDTEAFF
TGCAGTGCTAGAGGGGGCGGCTGGATGGACACTGAAGCTTTCTTT
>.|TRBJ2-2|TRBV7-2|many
CASSSSSTGELFF
TGTGCCAGCAGCTCCTCTAGCACCGGGGAGCTGTTTTTT
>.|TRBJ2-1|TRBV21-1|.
CASSKGLAGFSNEQFF
TGTGCCAGCAGCAAAGGGCTAGCGGGATTTAGTAATGAGCAGTTCTTC
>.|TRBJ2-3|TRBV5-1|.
CASSALGTDTQYF
TGCGCCAGCAGCGCCCTCGGTACAGATACGCAGTATTTT
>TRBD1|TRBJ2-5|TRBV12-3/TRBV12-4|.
CASRPGTEETQYF
TGTGCCAGCAGACCCGGGACAGAAGAGACCCAGTACTTC
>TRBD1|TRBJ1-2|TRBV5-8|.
CASSQGQGRLYGYTF
TGTGCCAGCAGCCAGGGACAGGGGCGCCTCTATGGCTACACCTTC
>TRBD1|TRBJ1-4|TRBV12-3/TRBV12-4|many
CASTRTGGGNEKLFF
TGTGCCAGCACCCGGACAGGGGGCGGGAATGAAAAACTGTTTTTT
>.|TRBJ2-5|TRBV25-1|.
CASSELQGRRETQYF
TGTGCCAGCAGTGAATTACAGGGGAGGCGGGAGACCCAGTACTTC
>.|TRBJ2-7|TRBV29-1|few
CSATGTGYYEQYF
TGCAGCGCCACCGGGACTGGCTACTACGAGCAGTACTTC
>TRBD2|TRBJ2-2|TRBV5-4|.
CASSSSGGAAGELFF
TGTGCCAGCAGCTCTAGCGGGGGGGCCGCCGGGGAGCTGTTTTTT
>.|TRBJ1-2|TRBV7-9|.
CASSLGGLRYGYTF
TGTGCCAGCAGCTTGGGGGGACTGCGCTATGGCTACACCTTC
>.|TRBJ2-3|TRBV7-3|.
CASSLTAESTDTQYF
TGTGCCAGCAGCTTAACGGCGGAAAGCACAGATACGCAGTATTTT
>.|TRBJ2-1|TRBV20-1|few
CSAPGTFYNEQFF
TGCAGTGCTCCCGGGACTTTCTACAATGAGCAGTTCTTC
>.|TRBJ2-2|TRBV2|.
CASSVLGAGELFF
TGTGCCAGCAGTGTATTAGGGGCCGGGGAGCTGTTTTTT
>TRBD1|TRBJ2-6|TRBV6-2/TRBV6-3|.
CASSVRDRSSGANVLTF
TGTGCCAGCAGTGTAAGGGACAGGAGCTCTGGGGCCAACGTCCTGACTTTC
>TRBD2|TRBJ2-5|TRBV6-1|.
CATRSQPGLAGKTQYF
TGTGCCACCCGCTCCCAGCCGGGACTAGCGGGAAAGACCCAGTACTTC
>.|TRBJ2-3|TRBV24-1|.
CATQTTTSTDTQYF
TGTGCCACCCAGACAACCACTAGCACAGATACGCAGTATTTT
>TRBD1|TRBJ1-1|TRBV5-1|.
CASRRGTGANTEAFF
TGCGCCAGCAGACGAGGGACAGGGGCGAACACTGAAGCTTTCTTT
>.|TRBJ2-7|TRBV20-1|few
CSARDRRSSYEQYF
TGCAGTGCTAGAGATCGGCGGAGCTCCTACGAGCAGTACTTC
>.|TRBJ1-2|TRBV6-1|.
CAGLGNTYSAYGYTF
TGTGCCGGGCTGGGGAATACTTACTCGGCCTATGGCTACACCTTC
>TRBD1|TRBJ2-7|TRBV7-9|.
CASSSDRVVSYEQYF
TGTGCCAGCAGCTCAGACAGGGTTGTTTCCTACGAGCAGTACTTC
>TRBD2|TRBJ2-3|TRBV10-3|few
CAIRSGLAGDVYTQYF
TGTGCCATCAGATCGGGACTAGCGGGAGACGTATATACGCAGTATTTT
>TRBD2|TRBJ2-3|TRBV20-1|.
CSARRTSGRAGSDTQYF
TGCAGTGCTAGAAGGACTAGCGGGAGGGCCGGTTCGGATACGCAGTATTTT
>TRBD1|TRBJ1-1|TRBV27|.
CASSVRQGDTEAFF
TGTGCCAGCAGTGTGAGACAGGGGGACACTGAAGCTTTCTTT
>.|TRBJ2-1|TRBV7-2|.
CASSLLAIAYNEQFF
TGTGCCAGCAGCTTACTGGCGATTGCCTACAATGAGCAGTTCTTC
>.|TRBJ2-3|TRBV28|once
CACSLRGEGISSTDTQYF
TGTGCCTGCAGTTTAAGGGGAGAAGGAATTTCTAGCACAGATACGCAGTATTTT
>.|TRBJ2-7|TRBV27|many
CASSLSEGHKQYF
TGTGCCAGCAGTTTAAGCGAGGGCCACAAGCAGTACTTC
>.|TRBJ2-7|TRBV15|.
CATSRDLPYEQYF
TGTGCCACCAGCAGAGATCTGCCCTACGAGCAGTACTTC
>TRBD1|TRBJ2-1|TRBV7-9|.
CASSSTPGQESYNEQFF
TGTGCCAGCAGCTCAACTCCTGGACAGGAATCCTACAATGAGCAGTTCTTC
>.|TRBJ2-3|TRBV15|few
CATMEGLLTDTQYF
TGTGCCACTATGGAGGGACTCTTGACAGATACGCAGTATTTT
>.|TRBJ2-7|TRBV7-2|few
CASSFLTFAPLHEQYF
TGTGCCAGCAGCTTTTTAACCTTTGCACCACTCCACGAGCAGTACTTC
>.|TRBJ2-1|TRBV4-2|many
CASSLYVGGRGDNEQFF
TGTGCCAGCAGCCTTTATGTAGGTGGGAGAGGAGACAATGAGCAGTTCTTC
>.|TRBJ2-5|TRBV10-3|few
CAISESPGGEQETQYF
TGTGCCATCAGTGAGTCGCCTGGGGGCGAACAAGAGACCCAGTACTTC
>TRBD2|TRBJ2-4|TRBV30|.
CAWTISPSGRGIQYF
TGTGCCTGGACAATTTCTCCATCAGGGAGGGGCATTCAGTACTTC
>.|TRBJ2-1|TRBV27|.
CASSLILGIGSSYNEQFF
TGTGCCAGCAGTTTAATTCTCGGGATCGGGAGTTCCTACAATGAGCAGTTCTTC
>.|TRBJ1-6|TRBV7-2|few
CASSLVVGGGSPLHF
TGTGCCAGCAGCTTAGTCGTAGGGGGGGGTTCACCCCTCCACTTT
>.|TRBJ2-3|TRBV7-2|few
CASSSGGEYTDTQYF
TGTGCCAGCAGCTCGGGTGGGGAGTACACAGATACGCAGTATTTT